This TCR beta chain emerged from a study of blood T cell repertoires in COVID-19. Study information: Sources were T cells, B-cell-depleted T cells, or PBMCs; the material itself was cDNA or gDNA.

Authors' data handling: The assay estimated nucleated cells by amplifying reference gene primers. The data were produced by immunoSEQ multiplex PCR, yet TCRdb's version contains in-frame clones alone and is incomplete. D and trimming were read from the DNA, whereas the V and J calls and clone size are those reported in that table. The sample has about 130,000 clones; 75% to 90% are singletons. Trimming shortened V by 2 bases and J by 0 bases, and 7 bases separated the two germline ends. This CDR3 comprises 14 residues. From germline, CDR1 is SNHLY and CDR2 FYNNEI. The receptor was derived from a man between 25 and 39 years old who had recovered from COVID-19. This chain joins TRBV2 and TRBJ1-2, with D unresolved. Sequencing input: PBMCs or T cells enriched from blood (not recorded which). This chain's CDR3 is CASSELATNYGYTF. CDR3 bases: TGTGCCAGCAGTGAATTGGCAACTAACTATGGCTACACCTTC.